This passage covers 18 T cell receptor beta chains from one sample sequenced in a study of T cells in Graves' hyperthyroidism and ophthalmopathy. The investigators amplified TCR beta CDR3 regions from RNA transcripts. Researchers ran a first-round RT-PCR on the TCR CDR3 using the HTBI primer set. TCRdb reprocessed the multiplex PCR reads with MiXCR, giving one entry per CDR3 protein. The sample shows around 700,000 distinct CDR3 sequences, just over 35% of them seen only once. Sequencing was done on a sample of blood. These receptors were obtained from a woman in her 40s with Graves' hyperthyroidism.

This clonotype came up many times. The chain combines TRBV24-1 with TRBJ2-5, with D maybe TRBD1 (5 bases). The germline V and J ends were trimmed by 3 bases and 5 bases, with 12 bases remaining between them. This CDR3 has 14 residues. CDR1 and CDR2 (germline): KGHDR, SFDVKD. CDR3 sequence: CATSDGAGLETQYF. CDR3 in DNA: TGTGCCACCAGTGATGGTGCAGGGTTGGAGACCCAGTACTTC.

Ten or more counts support this clonotype. The chain has TRBV10-2 and TRBJ1-5; maybe TRBD1 (6 bases). Between the trimmed V and J ends, which lost 9 bases and 3 bases, there was a span of 9 bases. The V gene's germline CDR1 is WSHSY and CDR2 SAAADI. The length of the CDR3 is 12 residues. CDR3 in DNA: TGCGCCAGTGGACAGTTCAATCAGCCCCAGCATTTT. It yields the protein CASGQFNQPQHF.

The J gene is TRBJ1-2, the V gene TRBV19, with D possibly being TRBD1 (6 bases). The germline V and J ends were trimmed by 4 bases and 0 bases, with 18 bases remaining between them. This CDR3 has 17 residues. The V gene's germline CDR1 is LNHDA and CDR2 SQIVND (reference sequence). CDR3 sequence: CASSTQDRGVANYGYTF. The CDR3 region has the DNA TGTGCCAGTAGTACACAGGACAGAGGAGTGGCTAACTATGGCTACACCTTC.

As to this clonotype: Sequence at one end of the junction differs from germline and may be a read error. This chain connects TRBV29-1 to TRBJ1-1; D perhaps matches TRBD1 (5 bases). This CDR3 region has 12 residues. Germline CDR1 reads SQVTM; CDR2 reads ANQGSEA. Here the CDR3 reads CSVRVLGTEVFF. DNA of the CDR3: TGCAGCGTACGTGTTCTGGGGACTGAAGTTTTTTTT.

The CDR3 loop reads CAISGLAGGNEQFF. For the CDR3, the DNA is TGTGCCATCAGTGGGCTAGCGGGAGGAAATGAGCAGTTCTTC. J is TRBJ2-1 and V is TRBV10-3; 11 nucleotides match TRBD2. The V gene's germline CDR1 is ENHRY and CDR2 SYGVKD. The ends lost 4 bases at V and 7 bases at J; junction bases unmatched: 3. CDR3 length: 14 amino acids.

This clonotype was seen repeatedly, ten times or more. The V and J genes are TRBV2 and TRBJ2-6; D unclear. The CDR3 spans 14 residues. Trimming removed 8 bases from V and 1 base from J, with 9 bases in between. Germline V gene lookup returns CDR1 SNHLY and CDR2 FYNNEI. The CDR3 here is CASQPGSGANVLTF. CDR3 sequence (DNA): TGTGCCAGCCAGCCTGGGTCTGGGGCCAACGTCCTGACTTTC.

The V call is TRBV7-2, the J call TRBJ2-2; TRBD2 matches at 8 bases. This CDR3 has 16 residues. Germline V gene sequence: CDR1 SGHTA, CDR2 FQGNSA. The ends lost 0 bases at V and 6 bases at J; junction bases unmatched: 6. This CDR3 reads CASSLASRGGSGELFF. DNA for the CDR3: TGTGCCAGCAGCTTAGCGAGTCGGGGGGGGTCCGGGGAGCTGTTTTTT.

The J gene is TRBJ1-6, the V gene TRBV7-3; 9 positions agree with TRBD1. This CDR3 has 16 amino acids. With V trimmed by 5 bases and J by 7 bases, 9 bases remained unmatched. Germline V gives CDR1 SGHTA, CDR2 FQGTGA. This chain's CDR3 is CASSVSGQGQNSPLHF. In nucleotides, the CDR3 is TGTGCCAGCAGCGTCTCTGGACAGGGGCAAAATTCACCCCTCCACTTT.

The gene calls are TRBV20-1 and TRBJ1-2, with TRBD1 matching over 10 bases. CDR3 length: 16 residues. Germline CDR1 and CDR2: DFQATT and SNEGSKA (reference sequence). V trimming: 7 bases; J trimming: 5 bases; junction bases outside the gene matches: 16. The CDR3 bases are TGCAGTGTGACAAGGGGTGGGACAGGGGCGATTTATGGCTACACCTTC. It yields the protein CSVTRGGTGAIYGYTF.

This clonotype was counted only a few times. The chain uses TRBV19 and TRBJ1-1; D might be TRBD1 (5 bases). The CDR3 loop spans 15 amino acids. The germline gives CDR1 LNHDA, CDR2 SQIVND (reference sequence). Trimming shortened V by 1 base and J by 7 bases, and 16 bases separated the two germline ends. The CDR3 loop reads CASSIGRGSKSEAFF. CDR3 bases: TGTGCCAGTAGTATAGGCCGGGGGTCGAAGAGTGAAGCTTTCTTT.

This clonotype was counted ten times or more. The rearrangement uses TRBV12-3 or TRBV12-4 and TRBJ1-1; D unclear. The V gene lost 2 bases and the J gene lost 7 bases, with 14 bases spanning the gap. The CDR3 length is 14 residues. CDR3 region: CASSLRVERDEAFF. The DNA of the CDR3 is TGTGCCAGCAGTTTAAGGGTCGAGAGGGATGAAGCTTTCTTT.

For this clonotype: The junction and the germline gene differ at one end; a read error may be behind it. J is TRBJ1-1 and V is TRBV19; D unresolved. CDR3 length equals 17 residues. The germline CDR1 and CDR2 sequences are LNHDA and SQIVND (reference sequence). CDR3 amino acids: CASSIDYGGHPNTEALF. The DNA of the CDR3 is TGTGCCAGTAGTATAGATTACGGAGGGCACCCGAACACTGAAGCTCTCTTT.

The rearrangement uses TRBV12-3 or TRBV12-4 and TRBJ1-2; TRBD1 is a possible D gene (5 bases). V dropped 8 bases and J dropped 2 bases, with 15 bases sitting between them. This CDR3 region has 14 residues. The CDR3 DNA reads TGTGCCAGCGCGCAGGGCGGCTACAACTATGGCTACACCTTC. This encodes CASAQGGYNYGYTF.

As concerns this clonotype: At one end, the junction sequence differs from germline, possibly due to a read error. The chain combines TRBV10-3 with TRBJ1-4, with D perhaps TRBD1 (5 bases). Germline CDR1 reads ENHRY; CDR2 reads SYGVKD. This CDR3 is built from 15 residues. The CDR3: CAIRRTRDTNEKLFF. The CDR3 DNA reads as TGCGCCATCAGACGTACCCGGGACACTAATGAAAAACTGTTTTTT.

Remarks on this clonotype: One end of the junction is discordant with germline, which a read error may explain. The V gene is TRBV6-5, the J gene TRBJ1-2, with 12 nucleotides matching TRBD1. This CDR3 spans 16 amino acids. Germline assignment: CDR1 MNHEY and CDR2 SVGAGI. The CDR3 region has the DNA TGTGCCAGCAGTACCGGGACAGGGGGCTTAGTCTATGGCCACACCTTC. It specifies CASSTGTGGLVYGHTF.

This clonotype was seen ten or more times. Compared with germline, one end of the junction differs, possibly owing to a read error. The rearrangement links TRBV7-7 to TRBJ2-5, with 8 bases that match TRBD2. The CDR3 sequence is 15 residues long. The germline CDR1 and CDR2 sequences are SSHAT and FNYEAQ (reference sequence). The CDR3 sequence: CASSLSGAGVETQYF. CDR3 DNA: TGTGCTAGCAGCTTAAGCGGAGCGGGAGTCGAGACCCAGTACTTC.

This clonotype was recorded many times. The chain employs TRBV10-3 and TRBJ2-7; D remains ambiguous. CDR1 is ENHRY, CDR2 SYGVKD, per germline. Between the trimmed V and J ends, which lost 4 bases and 0 bases, there was a span of 10 bases. CDR3 size: 14 residues. The CDR3 sequence is CAISATTLSYEQYF. In DNA form, the CDR3 reads TGTGCCATCAGTGCAACTACCCTCTCCTACGAGCAGTACTTC.

This clonotype appeared many times. The chain joins TRBV10-3 to TRBJ1-1, with D possibly TRBD1 on 5 matching bases. V lost 2 bases and J lost 1, with 11 bases in between. The CDR3 is 15 amino acids. Germline V gives CDR1 ENHRY, CDR2 SYGVKD. CDR3 sequence: CAISEHGAGNTEAFF. In DNA form, the CDR3 reads TGTGCCATCAGTGAGCACGGGGCAGGGAACACTGAAGCTTTCTTT.